Sequencing of this T cell receptor beta chain was carried out in a study of control samples from healthy donors and cancer patients. Trimming took 8 bases from V and 3 from J, leaving 26 bases between them. CDR3 length: 17 amino acids. CDR1 SEHNR and CDR2 FQNEAQ come from the germline V gene (reference sequence). TCRdb's copy holds only in-frame clones and misses some; the assay was immunoSEQ multiplex PCR. Here the sample spans over 150,000 clones, approximately 96% being singletons. This clone was seen only a few times. The V call is TRBV7-9, the J call TRBJ2-7; no clear D gene. Sequenced material: blood. This clonotype was obtained from a woman aged 25 to 39 in good health. This chain's CDR3 is CASEKAEGFYGGYEQYF. The CDR3 nucleotides are TGTGCCAGCGAGAAAGCCGAAGGTTTCTACGGCGGCTACGAGCAGTACTTC.